This record concerns one T cell receptor (beta chain) sequence. No antigen is known for it. Researchers ran immunoSEQ v3.0 at survey level. The assay was immunoSEQ multiplex PCR, and TCRdb's table has in-frame clones only and misses some. The sample lists about 28,000 clones, around 82% seen once, with about 8.6% in the top ten. Cryopreserved PBMC numbered roughly 0.85-11 million per sample before DNA extraction. This entry comes from a study of long-term antiretroviral therapy in people with HIV. Broader study findings: Patients on ART gained diversity, which nonetheless stayed below transplant donor controls.

The CDR3 is made up of 13 amino acids. Trimming removed 4 bases from V and 8 bases from J, with 15 bases in between. Germline V lookup: CDR1 SGHDT, CDR2 YYEEEE. The V call is TRBV5-6, the J call TRBJ1-2; D may be TRBD1 (5 bases). This material consisted of unsorted PBMCs, taken 3 years after starting antiretroviral therapy. This receptor was obtained from a man aged 35-49 years with HIV. The CDR3 here is CASSARTRGGYTF. Here the CDR3 DNA reads TGTGCCAGCAGCGCTAGGACCCGGGGCGGCTACACCTTC.